These T cell receptor beta chains were read from a single sample in a study of graft-versus-host responses after intestinal transplantation. Some clones are missing from TCRdb's copy, which holds only in-frame ones; the method was immunoSEQ multiplex PCR. The table includes 55,000 to 85,000 clones, 70% to 90% detected once. These receptors lack a known antigen. The specimen comprised unstimulated CD8+ T cells sorted from spleen or lymph node cells, sampled before intestinal transplant. These receptors were obtained from a human donor who received an intestinal transplant. CDR3s include the opening cysteine and the closing phenylalanine or tryptophan. The D gene is left open where the match is weak. A row's size may be missing; if present it is once, few, many or a size class.

>-|-|TRBV27|TRBJ1-2
CASSLLGQGNGYTF
TGTGCCAGCAGTTTATTAGGGCAGGGGAATGGCTACACCTTC
>-|TRBD1|TRBV11-3|TRBJ2-2
CASSLSDRAGELFF
TGTGCCAGCAGCCTCTCGGACAGGGCCGGGGAGCTGTTTTTT
>few|TRBD1|TRBV28|TRBJ1-5
CASSPDRGRFSQGHQPQHF
TGTGCCAGCAGCCCGGACAGGGGGCGGTTCAGCCAAGGGCATCAGCCCCAGCATTTT
>-|TRBD2|TRBV6-1|TRBJ2-3
CASSELSGSADTQYF
TGTGCCAGCAGTGAACTTAGCGGGAGTGCAGATACGCAGTATTTT
>-|TRBD1|TRBV5-1|TRBJ2-7
CASSSGTGEREQYF
TGCGCCAGCAGCTCCGGGACAGGGGAGCGGGAGCAGTACTTC
>-|-|TRBV5-4|TRBJ2-3
CASSLRGAIQDTQYF
TGTGCCAGCAGCTTGCGGGGGGCGATACAAGATACGCAGTATTTT
>-|TRBD1|TRBV28|TRBJ1-2
CASSLGTVGLDGYTF
TGTGCCAGCAGTTTAGGGACAGTTGGGTTGGATGGCTACACCTTC
>-|TRBD2|TRBV7-9|TRBJ2-3
CASSSSSGSSTDTQYF
TGTGCCAGCAGCTCCTCTAGCGGGAGTAGCACAGATACGCAGTATTTT
>once|-|TRBV27|TRBJ2-3
CASSLAAGTDTQYF
TGTGCCAGCAGTTTAGCTGCGGGGACAGATACGCAGTATTTT
>-|-|TRBV11-2|TRBJ2-7
CASSPHLITGEQYF
TGTGCCAGCAGCCCTCACCTGATCACGGGTGAGCAGTACTTC
>-|-|TRBV9|TRBJ2-5
CASSVGGGLVRETQYF
TGTGCCAGCAGCGTAGGCGGCGGGTTGGTTCGAGAGACCCAGTACTTC
>-|TRBD1|TRBV6-5|TRBJ2-4
CASSYSGQPDIQYF
TGTGCCAGCAGTTACTCGGGACAGCCTGACATTCAGTACTTC
>few|-|TRBV4-1|TRBJ1-4
CASSQEVRVWANEKLFF
TGCGCCAGCAGCCAAGAGGTCAGGGTCTGGGCTAATGAAAAACTGTTTTTT
>-|TRBD1|TRBV2|TRBJ1-1
CASSAGTGASTEAFF
TGTGCCAGCAGTGCAGGGACAGGGGCGAGCACTGAAGCTTTCTTT
>-|-|TRBV11-2|TRBJ1-2
CASSLDAEGLFYGYTF
TGTGCCAGCAGCTTAGATGCGGAGGGGCTCTTTTATGGCTACACCTTC
>once|TRBD2|TRBV5-4|TRBJ2-1
CASSAGTSGSTGGIF
TGTGCCAGCAGCGCCGGGACTAGCGGGAGTACAGGCGGTATCTTC
>-|TRBD1|TRBV6-5|TRBJ1-1
CASSWGTGLSEAFF
TGTGCCAGCAGTTGGGGGACAGGGCTGTCTGAAGCTTTCTTT
>-|-|TRBV6-1|TRBJ2-2
CASSELATAGGELFF
TGTGCCAGCAGTGAGCTAGCGACGGCCGGCGGGGAGCTGTTTTTT
>-|TRBD1|TRBV6-1|TRBJ1-1
CATNQGTGATEAFF
TGTGCCACCAACCAGGGGACAGGGGCCACTGAAGCTTTCTTT
>once|-|TRBV5-4|TRBJ2-1
CASKRAGPYNEQFF
TGTGCCAGCAAACGGGCAGGGCCCTACAATGAGCAGTTCTTC
>-|-|TRBV19|TRBJ2-1
CASSLGWVEEQFF
TGTGCCAGTAGTTTGGGTTGGGTGGAGGAGCAGTTCTTC
>-|TRBD1|TRBV19|TRBJ2-7
CASSADRETYEQYF
TGTGCCAGTAGTGCCGACAGGGAAACTTACGAGCAGTACTTC
>once|TRBD1|TRBV18|TRBJ1-1
CASSVNLGQGYTEAFF
TGTGCCAGCTCCGTGAATTTGGGACAGGGCTACACTGAAGCTTTCTTT
>few|-|TRBV28|TRBJ2-7
CASSVIQGYEQYF
TGTGCCAGCAGTGTCATCCAGGGCTACGAGCAGTACTTC
>-|TRBD1|TRBV6-5|TRBJ1-1
CASSVGQDDTEAFF
TGTGCCAGCAGTGTAGGACAGGACGACACTGAAGCTTTCTTT
>once|-|TRBV19|TRBJ2-1
CASSIWSSYNEQFF
TGTGCCAGTAGTATTTGGAGCTCCTACAATGAGCAGTTCTTC
>few|TRBD1|TRBV23-1|TRBJ1-6
CASSLGQGNSPLHF
TGCGCCAGCAGTCTTGGACAGGGTAATTCACCCCTCCACTTT
>-|-|TRBV6-5|TRBJ2-7
CASSYSQGVGYEQYF
TGTGCCAGCAGTTACTCGCAGGGTGTGGGCTACGAGCAGTACTTC
>once|-|TRBV27|TRBJ2-7
CASSLTASTIYEQYF
TGTGCCAGCAGTTTGACAGCCTCAACAATATACGAGCAGTACTTC
>few|-|TRBV4-1|TRBJ1-6
CASSHQTLQGWRSPLHF
TGCGCCAGCAGCCACCAGACTTTACAGGGATGGAGATCACCCCTCCACTTT
>once|-|TRBV4-1|TRBJ2-7
CASSQYSGSSYEQYF
TGCGCCAGCAGCCAATACTCAGGATCGTCCTACGAGCAGTACTTC
>-|-|TRBV7-8|TRBJ2-7
CASSLARQRALYEQYF
TGTGCCAGCAGCTTAGCCCGCCAGCGGGCACTCTACGAGCAGTACTTC
>-|TRBD2|TRBV5-8|TRBJ2-5
CASSLEGLAGGPIETQYF
TGTGCCAGCAGCTTGGAGGGACTAGCGGGAGGGCCCATAGAGACCCAGTACTTC
>-|TRBD1|TRBV7-9|TRBJ2-1
CASSLGQGNEQFF
TGTGCCAGCAGCCTCGGACAGGGCAATGAGCAGTTCTTC
>-|-|TRBV21-1|TRBJ2-1
CASSKDGGYNEQFF
TGTGCCAGCAGCAAGGACGGGGGGTACAATGAGCAGTTCTTC
>-|-|TRBV29-1|TRBJ2-4
CSSLYRSLEGDIQYF
TGCAGCTCGCTATACAGGTCTCTTGAAGGGGACATTCAGTACTTC
>few|TRBD1|TRBV10-3|TRBJ1-2
CAIREGAYGYTF
TGTGCCATCAGGGAGGGGGCATATGGCTACACCTTC
>-|-|TRBV7-9|TRBJ2-5
CASSYPGGETQYF
TGTGCCAGCAGCTACCCAGGGGGGGAGACCCAGTACTTC
>-|TRBD2|TRBV13|TRBJ2-7
CASSLASAGGPYEQYF
TGTGCCAGCAGCTTAGCGTCCGCGGGGGGGCCGTACGAGCAGTACTTC
>-|-|TRBV7-9|TRBJ1-2
CASSPDSGVPFYGYTF
TGTGCCAGCAGCCCAGATTCAGGGGTCCCCTTCTATGGCTACACCTTC
>-|TRBD2|TRBV11-2|TRBJ2-1
CASSNRPWDYHNEQFF
TGTGCCAGCAGCAACCGACCCTGGGACTATCACAATGAGCAGTTCTTC